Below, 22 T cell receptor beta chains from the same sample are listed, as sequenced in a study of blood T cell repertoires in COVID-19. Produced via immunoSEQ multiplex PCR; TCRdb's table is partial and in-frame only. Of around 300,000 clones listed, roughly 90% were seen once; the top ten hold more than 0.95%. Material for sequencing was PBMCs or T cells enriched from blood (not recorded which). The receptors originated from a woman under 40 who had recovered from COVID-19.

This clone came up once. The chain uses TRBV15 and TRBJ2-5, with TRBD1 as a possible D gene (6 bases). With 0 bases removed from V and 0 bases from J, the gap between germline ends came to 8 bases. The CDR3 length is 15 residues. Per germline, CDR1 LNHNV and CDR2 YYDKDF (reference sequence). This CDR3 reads CATSRDRDNQETQYF. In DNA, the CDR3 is TGTGCCACCAGCAGAGATAGGGACAACCAAGAGACCCAGTACTTC.

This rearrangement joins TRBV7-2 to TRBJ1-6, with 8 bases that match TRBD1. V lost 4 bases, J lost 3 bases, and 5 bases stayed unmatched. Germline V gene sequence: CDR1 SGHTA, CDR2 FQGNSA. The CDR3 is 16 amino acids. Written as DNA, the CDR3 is TGTGCCAGCAGCTCAGGAGGGACAGGCTATAATTCACCCCTCCACTTT. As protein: CASSSGGTGYNSPLHF.

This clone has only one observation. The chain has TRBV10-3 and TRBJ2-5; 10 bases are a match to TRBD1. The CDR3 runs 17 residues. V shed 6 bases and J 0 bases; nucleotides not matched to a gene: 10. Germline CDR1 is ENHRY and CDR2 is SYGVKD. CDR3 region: CAIRPGQGRGNQETQYF. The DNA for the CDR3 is TGTGCCATCAGACCGGGACAGGGGAGGGGGAACCAAGAGACCCAGTACTTC.

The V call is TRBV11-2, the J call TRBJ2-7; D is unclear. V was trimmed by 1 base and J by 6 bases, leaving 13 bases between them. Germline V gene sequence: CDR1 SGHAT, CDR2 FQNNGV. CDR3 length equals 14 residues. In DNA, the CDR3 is TGTGCCAGCAGCTTAGGCGTCACAACGGGCGAGCAGTACTTC. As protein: CASSLGVTTGEQYF.

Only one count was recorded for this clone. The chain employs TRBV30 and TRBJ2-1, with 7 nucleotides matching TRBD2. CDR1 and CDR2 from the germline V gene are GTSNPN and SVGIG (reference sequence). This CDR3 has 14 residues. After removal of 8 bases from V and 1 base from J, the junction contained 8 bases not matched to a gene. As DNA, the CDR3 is TGTGCCGGAAGAAGCGGGACTTCCTACAATGAGCAGTTCTTC. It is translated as CAGRSGTSYNEQFF.

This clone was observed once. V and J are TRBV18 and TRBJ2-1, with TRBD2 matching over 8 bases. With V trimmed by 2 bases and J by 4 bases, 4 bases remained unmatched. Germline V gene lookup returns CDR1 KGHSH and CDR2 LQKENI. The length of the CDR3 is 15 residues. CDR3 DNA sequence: TGTGCCAGCTCACCAAACCGGGAGGGGTACAATGAGCAGTTCTTC. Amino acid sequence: CASSPNREGYNEQFF.

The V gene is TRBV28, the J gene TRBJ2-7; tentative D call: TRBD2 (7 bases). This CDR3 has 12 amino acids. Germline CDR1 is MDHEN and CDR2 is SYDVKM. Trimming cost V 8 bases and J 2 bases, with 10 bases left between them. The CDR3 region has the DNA TGTGCCAGCGGGGAGGGGGCCTACGAGCAGTACTTC. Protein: CASGEGAYEQYF.

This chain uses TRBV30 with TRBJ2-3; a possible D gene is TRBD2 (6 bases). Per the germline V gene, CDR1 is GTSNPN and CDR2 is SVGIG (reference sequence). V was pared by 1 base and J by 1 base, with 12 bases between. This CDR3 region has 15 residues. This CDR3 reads CAWSAGASGTDTQYF. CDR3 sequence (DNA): TGTGCCTGGAGTGCCGGGGCTAGCGGCACAGATACGCAGTATTTT.

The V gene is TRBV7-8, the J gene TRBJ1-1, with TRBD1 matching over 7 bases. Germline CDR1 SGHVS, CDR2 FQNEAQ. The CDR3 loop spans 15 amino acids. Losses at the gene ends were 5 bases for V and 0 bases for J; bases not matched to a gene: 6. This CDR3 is CASSQGQALNTEAFF. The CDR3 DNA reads TGTGCCAGCAGCCAAGGACAGGCCCTGAACACTGAAGCTTTCTTT.

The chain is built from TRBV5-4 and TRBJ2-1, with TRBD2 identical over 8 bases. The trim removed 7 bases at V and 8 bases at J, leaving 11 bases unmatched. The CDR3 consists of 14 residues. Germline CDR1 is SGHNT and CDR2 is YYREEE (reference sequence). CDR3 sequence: CASAGGGREDEQFF. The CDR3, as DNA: TGTGCCAGCGCCGGGGGGGGAAGGGAAGATGAGCAGTTCTTC.

The CDR3 loop is CASSLQDIQETQYF. In nucleotides, the CDR3 is TGTGCCAGCAGTCTTCAGGACATCCAAGAGACCCAGTACTTC. The chain links TRBV5-4 to TRBJ2-5; D might be TRBD1 (5 bases). Trimming stripped 5 bases from V and 1 base from J, with 12 bases between. This CDR3 contains 14 residues. Germline CDR1 is SGHNT and CDR2 is YYREEE (reference sequence).

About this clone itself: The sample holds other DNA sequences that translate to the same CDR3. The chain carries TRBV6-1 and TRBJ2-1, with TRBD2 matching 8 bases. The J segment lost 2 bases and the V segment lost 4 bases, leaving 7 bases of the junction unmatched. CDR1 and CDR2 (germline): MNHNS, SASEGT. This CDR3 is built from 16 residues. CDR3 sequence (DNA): TGTGCCAGCAGTGTTACTTTAGCGGGACCCTACAATGAGCAGTTCTTC. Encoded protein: CASSVTLAGPYNEQFF.

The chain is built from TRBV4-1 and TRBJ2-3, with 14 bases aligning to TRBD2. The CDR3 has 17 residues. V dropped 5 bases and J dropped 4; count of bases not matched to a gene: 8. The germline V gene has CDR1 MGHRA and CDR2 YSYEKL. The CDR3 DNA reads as TGCGCCAGCAGCGACGGGACTAGCGGGAGTATCTCAGATACGCAGTATTTT. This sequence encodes CASSDGTSGSISDTQYF.

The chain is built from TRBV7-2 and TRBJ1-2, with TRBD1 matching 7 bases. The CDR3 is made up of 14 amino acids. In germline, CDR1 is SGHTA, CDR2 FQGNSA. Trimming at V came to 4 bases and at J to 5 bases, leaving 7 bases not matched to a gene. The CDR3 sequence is CASSSYRDSYGYTF. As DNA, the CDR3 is TGTGCCAGCAGCTCCTACCGGGACAGTTATGGCTACACCTTC.

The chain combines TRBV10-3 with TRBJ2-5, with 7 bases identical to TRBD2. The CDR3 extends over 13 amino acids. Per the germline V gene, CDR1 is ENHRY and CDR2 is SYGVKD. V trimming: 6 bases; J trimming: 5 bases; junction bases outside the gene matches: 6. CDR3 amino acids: CAIRMGGSETQYF. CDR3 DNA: TGTGCCATCAGGATGGGCGGGAGCGAGACCCAGTACTTC.

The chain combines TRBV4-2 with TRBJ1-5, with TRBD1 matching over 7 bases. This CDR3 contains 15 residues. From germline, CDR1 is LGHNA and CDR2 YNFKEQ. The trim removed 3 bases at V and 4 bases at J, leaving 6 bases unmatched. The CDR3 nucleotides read TGTGCCAGCAGCCAGACGACAGGGATTAATCAGCCCCAGCATTTT. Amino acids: CASSQTTGINQPQHF.

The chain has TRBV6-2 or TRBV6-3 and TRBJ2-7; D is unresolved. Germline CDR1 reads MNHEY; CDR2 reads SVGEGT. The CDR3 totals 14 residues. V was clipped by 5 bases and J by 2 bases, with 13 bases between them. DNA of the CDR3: TGTGCCAGCAGTCGTTCCTTATATACCTACGAGCAGTACTTC. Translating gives CASSRSLYTYEQYF.

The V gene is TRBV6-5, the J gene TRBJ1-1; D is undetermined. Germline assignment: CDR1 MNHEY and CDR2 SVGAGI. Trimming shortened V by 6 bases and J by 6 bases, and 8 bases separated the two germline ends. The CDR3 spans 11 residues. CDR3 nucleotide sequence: TGTGCCAGCAGCACCCTATCTGAAGCTTTCTTT. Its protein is CASSTLSEAFF.

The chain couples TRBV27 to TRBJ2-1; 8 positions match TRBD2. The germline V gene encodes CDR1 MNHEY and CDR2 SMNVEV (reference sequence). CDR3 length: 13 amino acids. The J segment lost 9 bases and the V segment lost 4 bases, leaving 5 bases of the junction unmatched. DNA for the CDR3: TGTGCCAGCAGTTCTAGCGGGCATACTGAGCAGTTCTTC. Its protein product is CASSSSGHTEQFF.

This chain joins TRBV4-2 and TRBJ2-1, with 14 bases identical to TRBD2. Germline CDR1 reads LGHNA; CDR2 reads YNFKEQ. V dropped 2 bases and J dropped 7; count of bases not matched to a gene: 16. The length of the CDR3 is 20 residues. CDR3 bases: TGTGCCAGCAGCCAACTCAACGTCGGGACTAGCGGGAGATCGTATAATGAGCAGTTCTTC. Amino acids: CASSQLNVGTSGRSYNEQFF.

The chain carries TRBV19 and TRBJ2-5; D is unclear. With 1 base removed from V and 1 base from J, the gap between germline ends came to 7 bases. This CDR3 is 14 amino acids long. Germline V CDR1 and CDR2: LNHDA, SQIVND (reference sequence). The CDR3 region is CASSIGHLQETQYF. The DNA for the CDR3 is TGTGCCAGTAGTATAGGACATCTCCAAGAGACCCAGTACTTC.

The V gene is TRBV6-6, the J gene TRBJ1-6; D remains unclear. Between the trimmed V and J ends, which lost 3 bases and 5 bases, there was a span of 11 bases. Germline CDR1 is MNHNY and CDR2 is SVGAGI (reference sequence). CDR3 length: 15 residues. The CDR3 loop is CASSYDGLNNSPLHF. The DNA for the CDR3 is TGTGCCAGCAGTTATGATGGACTCAATAATTCACCCCTCCACTTT.